The clone carrying this T cell receptor (beta chain) was seen many times. The data were obtained in a study of T cells in Graves' hyperthyroidism and ophthalmopathy. RNA transcripts yielded amplified TCR beta CDR3 regions. With the HTBI primer set, the TCR CDR3 went through a first round of RT-PCR. TCRdb redid the calling of the multiplex PCR reads with MiXCR, one entry per CDR3 protein. This sample has some 760,000 distinct CDR3 sequences; 12% to 15% occur once, and the top ten carry roughly 10%. There are 15 residues in the CDR3. In germline, CDR1 is DFQATT, CDR2 SNEGSKA (reference sequence). The V gene lost 0 bases and the J gene lost 0 bases, with 9 bases spanning the gap.

The sequenced sample was blood. This TCR came from a woman aged 18-30 years with Graves' hyperthyroidism. The chain recombines TRBV20-1 with TRBJ1-5; D is unclear. The DNA of the CDR3 is TGCAGTGCTAGAGAAGAGGAGAATAGCAATCAGCCCCAGCATTTT. Translating it yields CSAREEENSNQPQHF.